This T cell receptor (beta chain) was found in a study of T-cell reconstitution after alpha-beta-depleted transplantation in children. Study-level findings and limits: Day-60 TCRbeta diversity that was high in some patients was derived from surviving recipient T cells and thymic progenitors. Most T-cell counts and diversity one year after the transplant came from T cells that were newly produced. The origin of alpha-beta T cells about two months after transplant was reportedly several hundred expanded graft clones.

J gave up 4 bases and V 0 bases, and 7 bases lay outside the gene matches. Germline CDR1 reads MNHEY; CDR2 reads SVGAGI. The CDR3 contains 16 residues. A TCRbeta library incorporating unique molecular identifiers was prepared. TCRdb redid the calling of the PCR reads with MiXCR, one entry per CDR3 protein. Of 84,000 or so distinct CDR3 sequences listed, about 16% are singletons. At least ten counts were recorded for this clonotype. Its target is not known. The chain has TRBV6-5 and TRBJ2-5, with 8 bases fitting TRBD1. This clonotype was obtained from a male patient between 2 and 15 years old who had a stem cell transplant for acute lymphoblastic leukemia, so the T cells may come from the graft donor. The sample was PBMCs, mostly from graft donor cells, taken 180 days after TCRalphabeta/CD19-depleted stem cell transplant. The CDR3 sequence: CASSYSGTGGGETQYF. As DNA, the CDR3 is TGTGCCAGCAGTTACTCGGGGACAGGAGGGGGAGAGACCCAGTACTTC.